These T cell receptor beta chains were read from a single sample in a study of blood T cell repertoires in COVID-19. Profiled with immunoSEQ multiplex PCR; TCRdb holds only in-frame clones, not every one. The sample holds approximately 110,000 clones, less than 75% seen once. Material: peripheral blood. The source of these receptors is a human donor with acute or convalescent COVID-19. The donor label of this sample is uncertain. CDR3s include the opening cysteine and the closing phenylalanine or tryptophan. The order of the fields is clone size, D gene, J gene, V gene, CDR3 DNA, CDR3 protein. D genes are given only for firm matches. Size is stated for part of the rows, as once, few or many counts, or as a class when the clone is expanded.

>NA|NA|TRBJ1-1|TRBV4-1
TGCGCCAGCAGCCTGACTCAGGGGATAGGGACTGAAGCTTTCTTT
CASSLTQGIGTEAFF
>NA|TRBD1|TRBJ1-1|TRBV27
TGTGCCAGCAGGGGACAGGGTAACACTGAAGCTTTCTTT
CASRGQGNTEAFF
>NA|TRBD2|TRBJ2-5|TRBV5-4
TGTGCCAGCAGCTTCAGGGTATCTAGCGGGGGCCGACAAGAGACCCAGTACTTC
CASSFRVSSGGRQETQYF
>NA|NA|TRBJ1-6|TRBV28
TGTGCCATTCCCGGGGACACCTATAATTCACCCCTCCACTTT
CAIPGDTYNSPLHF
>NA|TRBD1|TRBJ2-1|TRBV19
TGTGCCAGTAGTACGTGGACAGGGGGCAAGAATGAGCAGTTCTTC
CASSTWTGGKNEQFF
>NA|TRBD1|TRBJ2-2|TRBV5-1
TGCGCCAGCAGCCACCGGGACAGGGGTGGCGGGGAGCTGTTTTTT
CASSHRDRGGGELFF
>NA|NA|TRBJ1-1|TRBV7-3
TGTGCCAGCAGCTTAATCGCGGGCAGCCCTGAAGCTTTCTTT
CASSLIAGSPEAFF
>NA|NA|TRBJ1-5|TRBV19
TGTGCCAGTAGTATCCGGGGGTTCAATCAGCCCCAGCATTTT
CASSIRGFNQPQHF
>few|NA|TRBJ1-2|TRBV27
TGTGCCAGCAGTTTATTTGTCGGGAACTATGGCTACACCTTC
CASSLFVGNYGYTF
>NA|NA|TRBJ2-3|TRBV5-1
TGCGCCAGCAGAGTCGCTATGGATACGCAGTATTTT
CASRVAMDTQYF
>few|TRBD1|TRBJ1-4|TRBV2
TGTGCCAGCAGAACAACGGGACAGGGTAATGAAAAACTGTTTTTT
CASRTTGQGNEKLFF
>once|NA|TRBJ1-4|TRBV29-1
TGCAGCGTTGCAGACGCGCGGGGGGGGAAACTGTTTTTT
CSVADARGGKLFF
>NA|TRBD1|TRBJ2-3|TRBV19
TGTGCCAGTCGGAACAACAGGGGAAGAGATACGCAGTATTTT
CASRNNRGRDTQYF
>NA|NA|TRBJ1-5|TRBV5-1
TGCGCCAGCAGCTCGGAGGGAAAGAGCAATCAGCCCCAGCATTTT
CASSSEGKSNQPQHF
>NA|NA|TRBJ2-3|TRBV5-4
TGTGCCAGCAGCCCCGACTACTCTAGCACAGATACGCAGTATTTT
CASSPDYSSTDTQYF
>NA|TRBD1|TRBJ1-1|TRBV19
TGTGCCAGTAGCGCCGGGACAGGGCGGGTCACTGAAGCTTTCTTT
CASSAGTGRVTEAFF
>once|TRBD1|TRBJ1-1|TRBV7-9
TGTGCCAGCAGCTTCCCGGGACAGGGGTCGGAAGCTTTCTTT
CASSFPGQGSEAFF
>NA|TRBD2|TRBJ2-7|TRBV7-2
TGTGCCAGCAGCTGGGCTAGCGGGGGGGCCGTCGAGCAGTACTTC
CASSWASGGAVEQYF
>NA|NA|TRBJ2-5|TRBV19
TGTGCCAGTAGTATTGGTGCGGGGGCTCAAGAGACCCAGTACTTC
CASSIGAGAQETQYF
>many|NA|TRBJ2-3|TRBV14
TGTGCCAGCAGCCAAGTCCTCACAGATACGCAGTATTTT
CASSQVLTDTQYF
>NA|TRBD1|TRBJ1-5|TRBV2
TGTGCCAGCAGCGGACAGGGCAATCAGCCCCAGCATTTT
CASSGQGNQPQHF
>NA|TRBD2|TRBJ2-5|TRBV25-1
TGTGCCAGCAGTGAATTGGGGGGGGTCGAGACCCAGTACTTC
CASSELGGVETQYF
>once|TRBD1|TRBJ1-2|TRBV3-1/TRBV3-2
TGTGCCAGCAGCCGAACGACAGGGGGGCCGGCCGGCTACACCTTC
CASSRTTGGPAGYTF
>few|NA|TRBJ1-1|TRBV5-1
TGCGCCAGCAGCTATGGGACATCTGAAGCTTTCTTT
CASSYGTSEAFF
>NA|NA|TRBJ2-3|TRBV19
TGTGCCAGTAGTCCTAGGGAGAGAAGCACAGATACGCAGTATTTT
CASSPRERSTDTQYF
>NA|NA|TRBJ1-2|TRBV28
TGTGCCAGCATCGGAGGGGCTACGTACTATGGCTACACCTTC
CASIGGATYYGYTF
>NA|NA|TRBJ2-1|TRBV5-1
TGCGCCAGCAGCTTGGCGACTGTTAGCAATGAGCAGTTCTTC
CASSLATVSNEQFF
>NA|TRBD2|TRBJ2-1|TRBV10-3
TGTGCCATCAGTCCGGGGGGGAGACTAGCGGCGAATGAGCAGTTCTTC
CAISPGGRLAANEQFF
>NA|NA|TRBJ2-4|TRBV24-1
TGTGCCACCAGTGATAAATCGGCAGGACAGAAAAACATTCAGTACTTC
CATSDKSAGQKNIQYF